These 24 T cell receptor beta chains originate from one sample sequenced in a study of T cell repertoires in ileal Crohn's disease. The sorted cells were lamina propria lymphocytes from surgical specimens, first isolated by density gradient. Data came from immunoSEQ multiplex PCR; TCRdb stores just in-frame clones and leaves some out. The sample yields around 5,700 clones, around nine tenths seen once. The sample comprised CD4+ T cells from ileum. These receptors were collected from an adult with Crohn's disease. Some clones in this sample may be carry-over from other donors' samples.

This chain connects TRBV4-2 to TRBJ1-1, with D possibly TRBD1 on 5 matching bases. There are 14 residues in the CDR3. Trimming cost V 1 base and J 2 bases, with 8 bases left between them. Germline V gene sequence: CDR1 LGHNA, CDR2 YNFKEQ. Here the CDR3 DNA reads TGTGCCAGCAGCCAAGTCGGGGGTAACACTGAAGCTTTCTTT. Encoded protein: CASSQVGGNTEAFF.

The CDR3 here is CASSLPGTANYGYTF. The DNA of the CDR3 is TGTGCCAGCAGTTTACCGGGGACAGCTAACTATGGCTACACCTTC. The chain uses TRBV28 and TRBJ1-2; TRBD1 matches 7 bases. The CDR3 is 15 amino acids. J was trimmed by 0 bases and V by 2 bases; bases with no gene match: 3. Germline values: CDR1 MDHEN, CDR2 SYDVKM.

This chain links TRBV19 with TRBJ1-1; D is perhaps TRBD1 (6 bases). Trimming left V 8 bases short and J 5 bases short, with 15 bases between. Germline CDR1 LNHDA, CDR2 SQIVND (reference sequence). This CDR3 has 13 residues. The CDR3 region is CASSHREGTEAFF. CDR3 DNA: TGTGCCAGTTCTCACAGGGAAGGAACTGAAGCTTTCTTT.

The genes are TRBV28 and TRBJ1-1, with TRBD1 as a possible D gene (6 bases). CDR3 size: 16 residues. Trimming pared 2 bases from V and 8 bases from J, leaving 21 bases between. CDR1 and CDR2 (germline): MDHEN, SYDVKM. The CDR3 protein is CASSLAQYRQATEAFF. In DNA form, the CDR3 reads TGTGCCAGCAGTTTAGCGCAATATAGACAGGCAACCGAAGCTTTCTTT.

The chain recombines TRBV19 with TRBJ1-4; 8 bases agree with TRBD1. CDR3 length: 13 residues. Germline CDR1 and CDR2: LNHDA and SQIVND (reference sequence). After removal of 7 bases from V and 7 bases from J, the junction contained 5 bases not matched to a gene. CDR3 loop: CASTGTGGEKLFF. CDR3 bases: TGTGCCAGTACCGGGACAGGAGGTGAAAAACTGTTTTTT. The whole variable domain, remainder taken from reference TRBV19 and TRBJ1-4, is DGGITQSPKYLFRKEGQNVTLSCEQNLNHDAMYWYRQDPGQGLRLIYYSQIVNDFQKGDIAEGYSVSREKKESFPLTVTSAQKNPTAFYLCASTGTGGEKLFFGSGTQLSVL.

The chain carries TRBV9 and TRBJ2-7; D ambiguous. Germline lookup yields CDR1 SGDLS and CDR2 YYNGEE. This CDR3 has 15 residues. The V end was cut by 0 bases, the J end by 0 bases, with 10 bases between. CDR3 amino acids: CASSVDQRHSYEQYF. The CDR3 DNA reads as TGTGCCAGCAGCGTAGATCAGAGGCACTCCTACGAGCAGTACTTC. The full variable domain, in which reference TRBV9 and TRBJ2-7 provide the parts outside the CDR3, is DSGVTQTPKHLITATGQRVTLRCSPRSGDLSVYWYQQSLDQGLQFLIQYYNGEERAKGNILERFSAQQFPDLHSELNLSSLELGDSALYFCASSVDQRHSYEQYFGPGTRLTVT.

This chain joins TRBV7-2 and TRBJ1-1, with unresolved D. This CDR3 region has 14 residues. Germline V gene data show CDR1 as SGHTA and CDR2 as FQGNSA. Trimming removed 4 bases from V and 1 base from J, with 10 bases in between. CDR3 in DNA: TGTGCCAGCAGCTCTGTTTCGTCGAACACTGAAGCTTTCTTT. Protein: CASSSVSSNTEAFF.

The chain recombines TRBV4-3 with TRBJ2-3, with D tentatively TRBD1 (5 bases). Germline V lookup: CDR1 LGHNA, CDR2 YSLEER. V was trimmed by 2 bases and J by 1 base, leaving 10 bases between them. CDR3 length: 15 residues. The CDR3 nucleotides are TGCGCCAGCAGCCAAATGGGGCGGCGCACAGATACGCAGTATTTT. It translates to CASSQMGRRTDTQYF.

The genes are TRBV4-2 and TRBJ2-1; 8 bases map to TRBD2. The CDR3 runs to 17 residues. CDR1 and CDR2 (germline): LGHNA, YNFKEQ. V lost 1 base to trimming and J lost 0 bases; unmatched junction nucleotides: 5. The CDR3 DNA reads as TGTGCCAGCAGCCAAGGGGCCGCGGGAGGCTCCTACAATGAGCAGTTCTTC. Amino acids: CASSQGAAGGSYNEQFF.

This sequence joins TRBV6-5 and TRBJ2-1; tentatively, D is TRBD2 (6 bases). The CDR3 consists of 15 residues. Trimming cost V 2 bases and J 3 bases, with 11 bases left between them. Germline CDR1 and CDR2: MNHEY and SVGAGI. In DNA form, the CDR3 reads TGTGCCAGCAGTTACCGGGGACTGAACTACAATGAGCAGTTCTTC. It yields the protein CASSYRGLNYNEQFF.

The CDR3 DNA reads TGTGCCAGCAGCCTACCTACCTACAATGAGCAGTTCTTC. It codes for CASSLPTYNEQFF. The rearrangement links TRBV14 to TRBJ2-1; unclear D gene. The CDR3 sequence is 13 residues long. Germline V gives CDR1 SGHDN, CDR2 FVKESK. The germline V and J ends were trimmed by 4 bases and 2 bases, with 6 bases remaining between them.

The chain employs TRBV6-5 and TRBJ2-7, with D unclear. Trimming stripped 8 bases from V and 6 bases from J, with 14 bases between. CDR3 length equals 12 residues. From germline, CDR1 is MNHEY and CDR2 SVGAGI. The CDR3 spells CASPLPTGEQYF. CDR3 coding DNA: TGTGCCAGCCCGCTCCCAACGGGCGAGCAGTACTTC.

This chain links TRBV5-5 with TRBJ2-1, with D possibly matching TRBD1 (6 bases). Trimming took 3 bases from V and 5 from J, leaving 15 bases between them. CDR1 is SGHKS and CDR2 is YYEKEE in the germline V gene (reference sequence). The CDR3 is 15 amino acids. The CDR3 bases are TGTGCCAGCAGCTCCTCAGGGGTCCTCGACAATGAGCAGTTCTTC. Protein: CASSSSGVLDNEQFF.

The chain links TRBV2 to TRBJ2-5; tentative D call: TRBD2 (5 bases). V lost 7 bases and J 1 base, leaving 10 bases between the germline ends. CDR1 and CDR2 (germline): SNHLY, FYNNEI. The CDR3 is 13 amino acids. DNA for the CDR3: TGTGCCAGCAACGTCCTAGCCCAAGAGACCCAGTACTTC. This sequence encodes CASNVLAQETQYF.

The chain combines TRBV5-4 with TRBJ2-7; possibly TRBD2 for D (6 bases). The V gene lost 3 bases and the J gene lost 2 bases, with 12 bases spanning the gap. CDR1 SGHNT and CDR2 YYREEE come from the germline V gene (reference sequence). CDR3 length equals 14 residues. CDR3 loop: CASSSGGIPYEQYF. The CDR3 DNA is TGTGCCAGCAGCTCGGGCGGGATCCCCTACGAGCAGTACTTC. The full variable domain, its missing parts supplied by reference TRBV5-4 and TRBJ2-7, is ETGVTQSPTHLIKTRGQQVTLRCSSQSGHNTVSWYQQALGQGPQFIFQYYREEENGRGNFPPRFSGLQFPNYSSELNVNALELDDSALYLCASSSGGIPYEQYFGPGTRLTVT.

The gene calls are TRBV7-3 and TRBJ2-1; TRBD2 matches 7 bases. The length of the CDR3 is 15 residues. V gave up 6 bases and J gave up 0 bases; unmatched junction bases: 5. CDR1 SGHTA and CDR2 FQGTGA come from the germline V gene. The DNA of the CDR3 is TGTGCCAGCAGTTTAGCGGGCCGCTCCTACAATGAGCAGTTCTTC. The encoded protein is CASSLAGRSYNEQFF.

This clone came up once. The V gene is TRBV7-3, the J gene TRBJ2-5, with a tentative D call TRBD1 (5 bases). V was clipped by 3 bases and J by 1 base, with 12 bases between them. Germline V gene sequence: CDR1 SGHTA, CDR2 FQGTGA. The length of the CDR3 is 15 residues. CDR3 residues: CASSFQGGPQETQYF. DNA for the CDR3: TGTGCCAGCAGCTTCCAGGGTGGTCCCCAAGAGACCCAGTACTTC.

The genes are TRBV15 and TRBJ1-1; the match to TRBD1 covers 7 bases. CDR3 size: 17 residues. Trimming took 5 bases from V and 5 from J; bases not matched to a gene: 17. Germline-derived CDR1 and CDR2 are LNHNV and YYDKDF (reference sequence). The CDR3 DNA reads as TGTGCCACCAGCTTAGGGACAGTTAGCCTTCTGTGGACTGAAGCTTTCTTT. Translation gives CATSLGTVSLLWTEAFF. Combining the CDR3 with reference TRBV15 and TRBJ1-1 gives the whole variable domain DAMVIQNPRYQVTQFGKPVTLSCSQTLNHNVMYWYQQKSSQAPKLLFHYYDKDFNNEADTPDNFQSRRPNTSFCFLDIRSPGLGDTAMYLCATSLGTVSLLWTEAFFGQGTRLTVV.

V usage is TRBV7-2 and J usage is TRBJ2-1, with 9 bases identical to TRBD2. CDR3 length equals 17 residues. Germline V gives CDR1 SGHTA, CDR2 FQGNSA. V shed 2 bases, J shed 4 bases, and the junction held 9 bases outside the gene matches. The CDR3 bases are TGTGCCAGCAGCTTACGGACTAGCGAACTACTATACAATGAGCAGTTCTTC. Residues: CASSLRTSELLYNEQFF.

The V and J genes are TRBV4-1 and TRBJ2-1, with TRBD2 matching over 11 bases. The length of the CDR3 is 16 residues. Germline CDR1 is MGHRA and CDR2 is YSYEKL. The V and J ends lost 2 bases and 10 bases, in that order; junction bases with no gene match: 10. The CDR3 sequence is CASSQRISGRATEQFF. The CDR3 coding sequence is TGCGCCAGCAGCCAACGAATTAGCGGGAGGGCCACGGAGCAGTTCTTC.

The V gene is TRBV11-3, the J gene TRBJ1-2; 7 bases are shared with TRBD1. This CDR3 comprises 15 residues. With V trimmed by 5 bases and J by 6 bases, 12 bases remained unmatched. Germline V gene data show CDR1 as SGHNT and CDR2 as YENEEA. CDR3 sequence: CASSRRQGTGDGYTF. In DNA, the CDR3 is TGTGCCAGCAGCCGACGACAGGGCACGGGGGATGGCTACACCTTC.

The chain is built from TRBV30 and TRBJ1-2; 10 bases are a match to TRBD1. Trimming took 5 bases from V and 4 from J; bases not matched to a gene: 13. In germline, CDR1 is GTSNPN, CDR2 SVGIG (reference sequence). The CDR3 contains 16 residues. The CDR3 DNA is TGTGCCTGGGGACCCCCGGGACAGGGGTCCCCCTATGGCTACACCTTC. Protein sequence: CAWGPPGQGSPYGYTF.

This clone came up a few times. The gene calls are TRBV9 and TRBJ2-5; TRBD1 aligns across 10 bases. Germline V gene lookup returns CDR1 SGDLS and CDR2 YYNGEE. The CDR3 is 16 amino acids. V shed 4 bases and J 5 bases; nucleotides not matched to a gene: 11. In nucleotides, the CDR3 is TGTGCCAGCAGCCCTCGACAGACAGGGGGCGGTGAGACCCAGTACTTC. Protein sequence: CASSPRQTGGGETQYF.

This chain joins TRBV18 and TRBJ2-3; TRBD2 matches 9 bases. The CDR3 is 16 residues long. In germline, CDR1 is KGHSH, CDR2 LQKENI. The V gene end was trimmed by 1 base and the J gene end by 0 bases; junction bases not matched to a gene: 2. The CDR3 bases are TGTGCCAGCTCACCACAGGCGGGGGGGAGCACAGATACGCAGTATTTT. Translated, it gives CASSPQAGGSTDTQYF.